This passage covers 21 T cell receptor beta chains from one sample sequenced in a study of CD8 T cells in Susac syndrome. An input of roughly 0.5 to 1 ug of RNA was subjected to reverse transcription using random hexamers. In TCRdb, the immunoSEQ multiplex PCR reads were re-called with MiXCR into one record per CDR3 protein. The top ten hold approximately 0.3% of the sample, which has 100,000 or so distinct CDR3 sequences, nearly 97% seen once. Sequencing was carried out using CD8+ T cells from PBMCs. These TCRs come from a human donor with Susac syndrome.

The genes are TRBV12-3 or TRBV12-4 and TRBJ1-2; D remains ambiguous. The length of the CDR3 is 14 residues. The V and J ends lost 3 bases and 2 bases respectively, with 10 bases between them. The CDR3 loop is CASSLMGVNYGYTF. The CDR3 DNA is TGTGCCAGCAGTTTGATGGGCGTAAACTATGGCTACACCTTC.

The V and J genes are TRBV7-9 and TRBJ1-1; D not resolved. Between the trimmed V and J ends, which lost 6 bases and 11 bases, there was a span of 16 bases. Germline values: CDR1 SEHNR, CDR2 FQNEAQ (reference sequence). The CDR3 runs 12 residues. The CDR3 nucleotides read TGTGCCAGCAGTCACCCGCGGGGAAAGGCTTTCTTT. It yields the protein CASSHPRGKAFF. The full variable domain, completed using reference TRBV7-9 and TRBJ1-1, is DTGVSQNPRHKITKRGQNVTFRCDPISEHNRLYWYRQTLGQGPEFLTYFQNEAQLEKSRLLSDRFSAERPKGSFSTLEIQRTEQGDSAMYLCASSHPRGKAFFGQGTRLTVV.

The V call is TRBV24-1, the J call TRBJ1-5; no reliable D call. Per germline, CDR1 KGHDR and CDR2 SFDVKD. The V end lost 4 bases, the J end lost 3 bases, and 12 bases lay between the germline ends. CDR3 length equals 15 residues. As DNA, the CDR3 is TGTGCCACCAGTGACCCCACAACCCCCAATCAGCCCCAGCATTTT. It codes for CATSDPTTPNQPQHF.

The gene calls are TRBV15 and TRBJ2-3; D is undetermined. The CDR3 totals 16 residues. Germline values: CDR1 LNHNV, CDR2 YYDKDF (reference sequence). Trimming pared 3 bases from V and 0 bases from J, leaving 13 bases between. CDR3 nucleotide sequence: TGTGCCACCAGCAGCCCAAGGCAGTCTAGCACAGATACGCAGTATTTT. Amino acid sequence: CATSSPRQSSTDTQYF.

This sequence joins TRBV12-3 or TRBV12-4 and TRBJ2-7, with 10 bases that match TRBD2. This CDR3 has 16 residues. The ends lost 5 bases at V and 6 bases at J; junction bases unmatched: 13. Written as DNA, the CDR3 is TGTGCCAGCAGTCCCGGTCAACTAGCGGGGACTCCCGAGCAGTACTTC. Amino acids: CASSPGQLAGTPEQYF.

V usage is TRBV15 and J usage is TRBJ2-3; D remains unclear. Germline values: CDR1 LNHNV, CDR2 YYDKDF (reference sequence). The CDR3 extends over 15 amino acids. V was pared by 3 bases and J by 0 bases, with 10 bases between. The CDR3 loop is CATSSTETSTDTQYF. For the CDR3, the DNA is TGTGCCACCAGCAGCACGGAAACTAGCACAGATACGCAGTATTTT. The full variable domain, with the rest looked up from reference TRBV15 and TRBJ2-3, is DAMVIQNPRYQVTQFGKPVTLSCSQTLNHNVMYWYQQKSSQAPKLLFHYYDKDFNNEADTPDNFQSRRPNTSFCFLDIRSPGLGDTAMYLCATSSTETSTDTQYFGPGTRLTVL.

The V call is TRBV4-1, the J call TRBJ2-3; possibly TRBD2 for D (5 bases). The V end was cut by 0 bases, the J end by 6 bases, with 16 bases between. The CDR3 runs to 16 residues. From germline, CDR1 is MGHRA and CDR2 YSYEKL. CDR3 bases: TGCGCCAGCAGCCAAGAGAGGGCAAGGAGTGGGGATACGCAGTATTTT. Translation gives CASSQERARSGDTQYF.

This sequence joins TRBV15 and TRBJ2-4; 12 bases map to TRBD2. The CDR3 is 16 residues long. V lost 4 bases to trimming and J lost 2 bases; unmatched junction nucleotides: 3. Germline assignment: CDR1 LNHNV and CDR2 YYDKDF (reference sequence). DNA for the CDR3: TGTGCCACCAGCAAAGGACTAGCGGGATCCAAAAACATTCAGTACTTC. This encodes CATSKGLAGSKNIQYF.

This chain links TRBV5-4 with TRBJ2-4; 7 nucleotides agree with TRBD1. CDR3 length: 14 amino acids. V trimming: 0 bases; J trimming: 5 bases; junction bases outside the gene matches: 2. Germline lookup yields CDR1 SGHNT and CDR2 YYREEE (reference sequence). CDR3 protein: CASSLGQGENIQYF. The DNA of the CDR3 is TGTGCCAGCAGCTTGGGACAGGGTGAAAACATTCAGTACTTC.

The rearrangement links TRBV29-1 to TRBJ1-6; 7 nucleotides align to TRBD1. The CDR3 length is 15 residues. Germline-derived CDR1 and CDR2 are SQVTM and ANQGSEA. V gave up 4 bases and J gave up 9 bases; unmatched junction bases: 12. The CDR3 sequence is CSVVVSDRAGSPLHF. CDR3 DNA: TGCAGCGTTGTAGTCTCCGACAGGGCCGGTTCACCCCTCCACTTT.

The rearrangement joins TRBV10-1 to TRBJ2-1, with D hard to call. The CDR3 is 14 amino acids. Germline assignment: CDR1 WNHNN and CDR2 SYGVQD (reference sequence). V gave up 0 bases and J gave up 9 bases, with 12 bases separating them. DNA for the CDR3: TGCGCCAGCAGTGAGTCTATGGTTGGCAGTGAGCAGTTCTTC. Translating it yields CASSESMVGSEQFF.

The chain links TRBV5-6 to TRBJ1-4; 8 bases align to TRBD1. Germline CDR1 is SGHDT and CDR2 is YYEEEE. The ends lost 4 bases at V and 1 base at J; junction bases unmatched: 15. This CDR3 contains 19 residues. The CDR3 loop reads CASSGDRGTKGGTNEKLFF. As DNA, the CDR3 is TGTGCCAGCAGCGGCGACAGGGGTACCAAGGGTGGAACTAATGAAAAACTGTTTTTT.

The gene calls are TRBV20-1 and TRBJ2-7, with 11 bases matching TRBD1. V shed 7 bases, J shed 5 bases, and the junction held 7 bases outside the gene matches. Germline V gene data show CDR1 as DFQATT and CDR2 as SNEGSKA (reference sequence). The CDR3 runs 13 residues. CDR3: CSVRGQGAHEQYF. CDR3 bases: TGCAGTGTCAGAGGACAGGGGGCTCACGAGCAGTACTTC.

The chain employs TRBV4-1 and TRBJ2-4, with 7 positions matching TRBD1. V was pared by 0 bases and J by 10 bases, with 15 bases of the junction left unmatched. Germline CDR1 and CDR2: MGHRA and YSYEKL. This CDR3 contains 17 residues. Here the CDR3 DNA reads TGCGCCAGCAGCCAAGATCGTGGCCGGGACAGTATAGGGATTCAGTACTTC. Protein sequence: CASSQDRGRDSIGIQYF.

The rearrangement uses TRBV12-3 or TRBV12-4 and TRBJ2-5, with 8 positions matching TRBD2. With 3 bases clipped from V and 4 bases from J, the junction kept 4 bases outside the gene matches. The CDR3 contains 14 residues. For the CDR3, the DNA is TGTGCCAGCAGTTTGGCGGGAGGTAGAGAGACCCAGTACTTC. Encoded protein: CASSLAGGRETQYF.

This chain links TRBV4-1 with TRBJ1-2; D unresolved. This CDR3 is 13 amino acids long. From germline, CDR1 is MGHRA and CDR2 YSYEKL. Deletions cut 0 bases from V and 6 bases from J, with 8 bases between. This CDR3 reads CASSQEFVNGYTF. The DNA for the CDR3 is TGCGCCAGCAGCCAAGAATTCGTGAATGGCTACACCTTC.

The chain couples TRBV5-6 to TRBJ1-2; D gene unclear. Germline V gene sequence: CDR1 SGHDT, CDR2 YYEEEE. Trimming stripped 0 bases from V and 1 base from J, with 7 bases between. The CDR3 has 14 amino acids. The CDR3 nucleotides are TGTGCCAGCAGCTTGGAGCTCCTTAACTATGGCTACACCTTC. Amino acids: CASSLELLNYGYTF.

This clonotype has only one observation. The chain recombines TRBV27 with TRBJ2-5; D possibly corresponds to TRBD1 (6 bases). The CDR3 is 13 amino acids. The V end was cut by 8 bases, the J end by 7 bases, with 17 bases between. Germline assignment: CDR1 MNHEY and CDR2 SMNVEV (reference sequence). Here the CDR3 reads CASSQGSWGTQYF. DNA of the CDR3: TGTGCCAGCTCTCAGGGGTCCTGGGGGACCCAGTACTTC.

This sequence joins TRBV3-1 and TRBJ1-1, with 7 bases aligning to TRBD1. The CDR3 sequence is 14 residues long. With V trimmed by 3 bases and J by 0 bases, 1 base remained unmatched. The V gene's germline CDR1 is LGHDT and CDR2 YNNKEL (reference sequence). The CDR3 spells CASSQTGLNTEAFF. DNA of the CDR3: TGTGCCAGCAGCCAGACAGGGTTGAACACTGAAGCTTTCTTT.

The CDR3 sequence: CASRQTTEAFF. Written as DNA, the CDR3 is TGTGCCAGCAGACAAACCACTGAAGCTTTCTTT. The chain uses TRBV3-1 and TRBJ1-1; D unclear. Trimming cost V 6 bases and J 4 bases, with 6 bases left between them. Germline CDR1 is LGHDT and CDR2 is YNNKEL (reference sequence). This CDR3 comprises 11 residues.

This CDR3 is CATSDTGTPYEQYF. For the CDR3, the DNA is TGTGCCACCAGTGACACCGGGACACCCTACGAGCAGTACTTC. The chain recombines TRBV24-1 with TRBJ2-7, with D maybe TRBD1 (6 bases). V lost 4 bases and J lost 2, with 11 bases in between. This CDR3 has 14 amino acids. Germline V gene data show CDR1 as KGHDR and CDR2 as SFDVKD.